Following are 14 T cell receptor beta chains from one sample sequenced in a study of blood T cell repertoires in COVID-19. The method was immunoSEQ multiplex PCR; TCRdb's version includes in-frame clones alone and lacks a portion of them. This sample has approximately 120,000 clones; roughly four fifths occur once, and the top ten carry roughly 13%. The specimen was peripheral blood. Receptor source: a human donor in a cohort sampled during active COVID-19.

The CDR3 bases are TGTGCCAGCAGTTACTCGACAGCTGGAAACACCATATATTTT. Translating gives CASSYSTAGNTIYF. This chain connects TRBV6-5 to TRBJ1-3; weak D call: TRBD1 (5 bases). Trimming removed 0 bases from V and 2 bases from J, with 5 bases in between. Germline lookup yields CDR1 MNHEY and CDR2 SVGAGI. CDR3 length: 14 amino acids.

The chain recombines TRBV6-5 with TRBJ2-7, with 8 bases identical to TRBD1. With 5 bases clipped from V and 5 bases from J, the junction kept 5 bases outside the gene matches. CDR1 MNHEY and CDR2 SVGAGI come from the germline V gene. This CDR3 has 13 residues. CDR3 DNA: TGTGCCAGCAGTAAATCGGGACAGGACGAGCAGTACTTC. Residues: CASSKSGQDEQYF.

J is TRBJ1-2 and V is TRBV9, with 7 bases that match TRBD1. Germline V gives CDR1 SGDLS, CDR2 YYNGEE. V lost 9 bases, J lost 1 base, and 9 bases stayed unmatched. The CDR3 sequence is 14 residues long. CDR3 sequence (DNA): TGTGCCACGGGACAGCTCGGAGGTAACTATGGCTACACCTTC. As protein: CATGQLGGNYGYTF. Using reference TRBV9 and TRBJ1-2 for the parts outside the CDR3, the full variable domain is DSGVTQTPKHLITATGQRVTLRCSPRSGDLSVYWYQQSLDQGLQFLIQYYNGEERAKGNILERFSAQQFPDLHSELNLSSLELGDSALYFCATGQLGGNYGYTFGSGTRLTVV.

Concerning this clone itself: Other nucleotide sequences in the sample specify the same CDR3. The chain uses TRBV7-3 and TRBJ2-1; 11 bases fit TRBD2. CDR3 length: 16 residues. The junction had 4 bases not matched to a gene; V was cut back by 2 bases and J by 4 bases. CDR1 is SGHTA, CDR2 FQGTGA, per germline. The CDR3 protein is CASSLGTSGGYNEQFF. Here the CDR3 DNA reads TGTGCCAGCAGCTTAGGGACTAGCGGAGGTTACAATGAGCAGTTCTTC.

This clone was seen just once. This chain joins TRBV6-6 and TRBJ2-7, with D possibly being TRBD2 (6 bases). Germline CDR1 MNHNY, CDR2 SVGAGI (reference sequence). With 6 bases removed from V and 0 bases from J, the gap between germline ends came to 9 bases. The CDR3 loop spans 13 amino acids. In DNA form, the CDR3 reads TGTGCCAGCAGCCCCGGGAGCTCCTACGAGCAGTACTTC. This translates into CASSPGSSYEQYF.

CDR3: CASSRKLLGTSVQTQYF. The CDR3 DNA follows: TGTGCCAGCAGCCGAAAACTTCTAGGAACCTCAGTCCAGACCCAGTACTTC. The J gene is TRBJ2-5, the V gene TRBV3-1 (or the pseudogene TRBV3-2); the D is unclear. The CDR3 spans 17 residues. CDR1 is LGHDT, CDR2 YNNKEL, per germline (reference sequence). The V and J ends lost 4 bases and 6 bases respectively, with 24 bases between them.

This chain connects TRBV7-3 to TRBJ2-1, with 10 bases lining up with TRBD1. Germline loops: CDR1 SGHTA, CDR2 FQGTGA. Trimming took 5 bases from V and 7 from J; bases not matched to a gene: 5. The length of the CDR3 is 14 residues. The CDR3 nucleotides read TGTGCCAGCAGCCCCGGGACAGGGGCGAATGAGCAGTTCTTC. It specifies CASSPGTGANEQFF.

This sequence joins TRBV5-1 and TRBJ1-3; no clear D gene. The CDR3 runs to 14 residues. The germline V gene has CDR1 SGHRS and CDR2 YFSETQ. V was shortened by 0 bases and J by 0 bases, with 4 bases between the two germline ends. CDR3 sequence reads: CASSLDNSGNTIYF. The DNA for the CDR3 is TGCGCCAGCAGCTTGGACAACTCTGGAAACACCATATATTTT.

V gene TRBV6-5 combines with J gene TRBJ2-3; D perhaps matches TRBD1 (6 bases). The germline V and J ends were trimmed by 7 bases and 10 bases, with 15 bases remaining between them. Germline V gene data show CDR1 as MNHEY and CDR2 as SVGAGI. The CDR3 contains 12 residues. The CDR3 sequence is CASNLNEGAQYF. The CDR3 coding sequence is TGTGCCAGCAACCTAAACGAGGGGGCGCAGTATTTT.

This chain links TRBV14 with TRBJ2-1; weak D call: TRBD2 (5 bases). Germline lookup yields CDR1 SGHDN and CDR2 FVKESK. The ends were cut back, 1 base at V and 9 bases at J, with 13 bases in the middle. The CDR3 consists of 14 residues. CDR3 in DNA: TGTGCCAGCAGCCAAGTGATTACGGGGAGTGAGCAGTTCTTC. It is translated as CASSQVITGSEQFF. Combining the CDR3 with reference TRBV14 and TRBJ2-1 gives the whole variable domain EAGVTQFPSHSVIEKGQTVTLRCDPISGHDNLYWYRRVMGKEIKFLLHFVKESKQDESGMPNNRFLAERTGGTYSTLKVQPAELEDSGVYFCASSQVITGSEQFFGPGTRLTVL.

The rearrangement uses TRBV12-5 and TRBJ2-7; tentatively, D is TRBD2 (6 bases). V was pared by 6 bases and J by 0 bases, with 12 bases between. The length of the CDR3 is 14 residues. Germline V gives CDR1 LGHNT, CDR2 FRNRAP. The CDR3 bases are TGTGCTAGTGGGTTCGGGACTGGCTCCTACGAGCAGTACTTC. Translating it yields CASGFGTGSYEQYF.

This CDR3 is CASSPRPYGQGARGYTF. The DNA for the CDR3 is TGTGCCAGTAGTCCCCGCCCGTACGGACAGGGGGCGCGTGGCTACACCTTC. This chain connects TRBV19 to TRBJ1-2; 11 nucleotides agree with TRBD1. The germline gives CDR1 LNHDA, CDR2 SQIVND (reference sequence). The CDR3 covers 17 residues. The ends lost 5 bases at V and 7 bases at J; junction bases unmatched: 15. The variable domain in full, with the rest retrieved from reference TRBV19 and TRBJ1-2, is DGGITQSPKYLFRKEGQNVTLSCEQNLNHDAMYWYRQDPGQGLRLIYYSQIVNDFQKGDIAEGYSVSREKKESFPLTVTSAQKNPTAFYLCASSPRPYGQGARGYTFGSGTRLTVV.

The chain links TRBV6-1 to TRBJ2-1; 8 bases match TRBD2. This CDR3 spans 15 amino acids. The V gene end was trimmed by 1 base and the J gene end by 4 bases; junction bases not matched to a gene: 3. From germline, CDR1 is MNHNS and CDR2 SASEGT. The chain's CDR3 is CASSEGLAGYNEQFF. For the CDR3, the DNA is TGTGCCAGCAGTGAAGGGCTAGCGGGTTACAATGAGCAGTTCTTC.

This chain uses TRBV4-1 with TRBJ2-7; 12 nucleotides align to TRBD2. This CDR3 comprises 18 residues. Germline CDR1 and CDR2: MGHRA and YSYEKL. Trimming cost V 0 bases and J 2 bases; bases outside gene matches: 8. CDR3 protein: CASSQDAALAGGPYEQYF. CDR3 DNA: TGCGCCAGCAGCCAAGATGCGGCACTAGCGGGGGGACCCTACGAGCAGTACTTC.